Each of the 16 T cell receptor beta chains below was sequenced from the same sample in a study of T cell responses to AZD1222 COVID-19 vaccine. Profiling relied on immunoSEQ multiplex PCR, and the TCRdb table lists in-frame clones only, not all of them. The table shows around 99,000 clones, with around nine tenths occurring only once. The sample here was peripheral blood, taken 28 days after the second AZD1222 dose. These receptors were taken from an adult who received the AZD1222 COVID-19 vaccine.

The rearrangement uses TRBV7-2 and TRBJ2-1, with 7 bases fitting TRBD1. Germline CDR1 is SGHTA and CDR2 is FQGNSA. The CDR3 has 15 amino acids. With V trimmed by 5 bases and J by 4 bases, 8 bases remained unmatched. The CDR3 DNA reads TGTGCCAGCAGCAGCCGGGACAGTAGTTACAATGAGCAGTTCTTC. Its translation is CASSSRDSSYNEQFF. Combining the CDR3 with reference TRBV7-2 and TRBJ2-1 gives the whole variable domain GAGVSQSPSNKVTEKGKDVELRCDPISGHTALYWYRQSLGQGLEFLIYFQGNSAPDKSGLPSDRFSAERTGGSVSTLTIQRTQQEDSAVYLCASSSRDSSYNEQFFGPGTRLTVL.

The CDR3 spells CASTSTGRAVQPQHF. The CDR3 DNA sequence: TGTGCCAGCACCTCGACAGGGAGAGCAGTTCAGCCCCAGCATTTT. The rearrangement links TRBV6-9 to TRBJ1-5; 7 bases map to TRBD1. J gave up 6 bases and V 7 bases, and 12 bases lay outside the gene matches. This CDR3 contains 15 residues. Germline lookup yields CDR1 MNHGY and CDR2 SVAAGI.

The rearrangement links TRBV5-1 to TRBJ2-2; 9 bases are a match to TRBD1. This CDR3 is built from 16 residues. Germline CDR1 reads SGHRS; CDR2 reads YFSETQ. With V trimmed by 6 bases and J by 4 bases, 10 bases remained unmatched. This CDR3 reads CASNIQTGGSTGELFF. In DNA, the CDR3 is TGCGCCAGCAACATTCAAACAGGGGGCAGCACCGGGGAGCTGTTTTTT.

The rearrangement uses TRBV7-8 and TRBJ1-1; D unresolved. Germline loops: CDR1 SGHVS, CDR2 FQNEAQ. V was trimmed by 2 bases and J by 6 bases, leaving 10 bases between them. This CDR3 has 13 amino acids. In DNA form, the CDR3 reads TGTGCCAGCAGCTTAAACGTGAGGTCTGAAGCTTTCTTT. This sequence encodes CASSLNVRSEAFF.

The J gene is TRBJ2-7, the V gene TRBV15, with TRBD2 matching 8 bases. Germline CDR1 LNHNV, CDR2 YYDKDF (reference sequence). V shed 3 bases, J shed 4 bases, and the junction held 5 bases outside the gene matches. The CDR3 runs 14 residues. The CDR3 loop reads CATSSQREQYEQYF. CDR3 nucleotide sequence: TGTGCCACCAGCAGCCAGCGGGAGCAATACGAGCAGTACTTC.

This chain connects TRBV6-6 to TRBJ1-3, with a possible D match to TRBD1 (6 bases). The germline V gene encodes CDR1 MNHNY and CDR2 SVGAGI (reference sequence). The CDR3 is 14 amino acids. The ends were cut back, 8 bases at V and 4 bases at J, with 15 bases in the middle. The CDR3 coding sequence is TGTGCCAGCGCCCCAGGGGCAGGAGGAAACACCATATATTTT. Protein sequence: CASAPGAGGNTIYF.

This chain joins TRBV27 and TRBJ2-5; 7 bases line up with TRBD2. From germline, CDR1 is MNHEY and CDR2 SMNVEV (reference sequence). The length of the CDR3 is 14 residues. The V segment lost 5 bases and the J segment 2 bases; nucleotides outside the gene matches: 5. In DNA form, the CDR3 reads TGTGCCAGCAGTCCATGGACTAGACAAGAGACCCAGTACTTC. Residues: CASSPWTRQETQYF.

The rearrangement uses TRBV2 and TRBJ1-3; 9 nucleotides align to TRBD1. Germline CDR1 SNHLY, CDR2 FYNNEI. CDR3 length equals 14 residues. The ends lost 4 bases at V and 7 bases at J; junction bases unmatched: 5. CDR3 coding DNA: TGTGCCAGCAGTGGAGACAGGGGGTCGAACACCATATATTTT. Its protein product is CASSGDRGSNTIYF.

As concerns this clone: Other nucleotide sequences from this sample produce the same CDR3. The chain joins TRBV9 to TRBJ1-6; 9 bases map to TRBD1. CDR1 SGDLS and CDR2 YYNGEE come from the germline V gene. This CDR3 contains 15 residues. The J segment lost 10 bases and the V segment lost 0 bases, leaving 5 bases of the junction unmatched. CDR3 nucleotides: TGTGCCAGCAGCGTAGCCACAGGGGGCGGCTCACCCCTCCACTTT. Translating gives CASSVATGGGSPLHF.

The CDR3 protein is CASSLGRTEAFF. The CDR3 nucleotides read TGTGCCAGCAGCTTGGGCAGGACTGAAGCTTTCTTT. J is TRBJ1-1 and V is TRBV5-6; D is undetermined. The CDR3 totals 12 residues. Germline V gene lookup returns CDR1 SGHDT and CDR2 YYEEEE. The V and J ends lost 0 bases and 5 bases respectively, with 5 bases between them. The whole variable domain, remainder taken from reference TRBV5-6 and TRBJ1-1, is DAGVTQSPTHLIKTRGQQVTLRCSPKSGHDTVSWYQQALGQGPQFIFQYYEEEERQRGNFPDRFSGHQFPNYSSELNVNALLLGDSALYLCASSLGRTEAFFGQGTRLTVV.

The chain joins TRBV10-3 to TRBJ1-3, with a possible D match to TRBD1 (5 bases). This CDR3 comprises 13 residues. Per germline, CDR1 ENHRY and CDR2 SYGVKD. V dropped 7 bases and J dropped 4 bases, with 11 bases sitting between them. The CDR3 is CAITGTQGNTIYF. CDR3 DNA: TGTGCCATCACCGGGACGCAAGGAAACACCATATATTTT.

The rearrangement uses TRBV18 and TRBJ1-2; D remains unclear. The CDR3 has 13 amino acids. Trimming stripped 0 bases from V and 8 bases from J, with 10 bases between. Germline assignment: CDR1 KGHSH and CDR2 LQKENI. CDR3 residues: CASSPPAVPGYTF. The DNA of the CDR3 is TGTGCCAGCTCACCACCGGCGGTCCCGGGCTACACCTTC. The full variable domain, with the rest looked up from reference TRBV18 and TRBJ1-2, is NAGVMQNPRHLVRRRGQEARLRCSPMKGHSHVYWYRQLPEEGLKFMVYLQKENIIDESGMPKERFSAEFPKEGPSILRIQQVVRGDSAAYFCASSPPAVPGYTFGSGTRLTVV.

The chain employs TRBV2 and TRBJ1-1, with D perhaps matching TRBD1 (5 bases). The CDR3 runs 13 residues. CDR1 is SNHLY and CDR2 is FYNNEI in the germline V gene. The V end lost 7 bases, the J end lost 4 bases, and 13 bases lay between the germline ends. The CDR3 nucleotides read TGTGCCAGCAAGGTCAACAGGCTCACTGAAGCTTTCTTT. Amino acid sequence: CASKVNRLTEAFF. Variable domain in full (rest from reference TRBV2 and TRBJ1-1): EPEVTQTPSHQVTQMGQEVILRCVPISNHLYFYWYRQILGQKVEFLVSFYNNEISEKSEIFDDQFSVERPDGSNFTLKIRSTKLEDSAMYFCASKVNRLTEAFFGQGTRLTVV.

This chain connects TRBV5-1 to TRBJ1-2; D not resolved. This CDR3 spans 14 amino acids. The V end lost 4 bases, the J end lost 8 bases, and 18 bases lay between the germline ends. The germline V gene has CDR1 SGHRS and CDR2 YFSETQ. CDR3 sequence: CASSPPGLEGGYTF. Written as DNA, the CDR3 is TGCGCCAGCAGCCCTCCCGGCCTAGAGGGAGGCTACACCTTC.

The chain employs TRBV5-1 and TRBJ1-4; D gene uncertain. Germline CDR1 SGHRS, CDR2 YFSETQ. This CDR3 comprises 14 residues. Trimming shortened V by 0 bases and J by 2 bases, and 5 bases separated the two germline ends. CDR3 nucleotide sequence: TGCGCCAGCAGCTTGGGAGCCACTAATGAAAAACTGTTTTTT. As protein: CASSLGATNEKLFF.

The V and J genes are TRBV30 and TRBJ1-2; the D gene is possibly TRBD1 (5 bases). The germline V and J ends were trimmed by 0 bases and 2 bases, with 10 bases remaining between them. The V gene's germline CDR1 is GTSNPN and CDR2 SVGIG (reference sequence). This CDR3 is 14 amino acids long. The CDR3 protein is CAWSVQAGNYGYTF. The DNA of the CDR3 is TGTGCCTGGAGTGTACAGGCCGGGAACTATGGCTACACCTTC.